The following is a T cell receptor beta chain sequence with its context. This specimen comes from a study of blood T cell repertoires in COVID-19. Overall study context: The United States, Italy and Spain were the sources of the acute and convalescent COVID-19 samples.

The data were produced by immunoSEQ multiplex PCR, yet TCRdb's version contains in-frame clones alone and is incomplete. The data hold approximately 330,000 clones, with around 90% observed a single time. The CDR3 extends over 11 amino acids. Germline V gives CDR1 DFQATT, CDR2 SNEGSKA (reference sequence). V gave up 6 bases and J gave up 8 bases, with 11 bases separating them. What was sequenced was peripheral blood. The receptor was isolated from a woman aged 40 to 49 with COVID-19, enrolled during active disease. This chain links TRBV20-1 with TRBJ2-1; D is undetermined. The CDR3, as DNA: TGCAGTGCAACAAGTTTCGATGAGCAGTTCTTC. Translating it yields CSATSFDEQFF.